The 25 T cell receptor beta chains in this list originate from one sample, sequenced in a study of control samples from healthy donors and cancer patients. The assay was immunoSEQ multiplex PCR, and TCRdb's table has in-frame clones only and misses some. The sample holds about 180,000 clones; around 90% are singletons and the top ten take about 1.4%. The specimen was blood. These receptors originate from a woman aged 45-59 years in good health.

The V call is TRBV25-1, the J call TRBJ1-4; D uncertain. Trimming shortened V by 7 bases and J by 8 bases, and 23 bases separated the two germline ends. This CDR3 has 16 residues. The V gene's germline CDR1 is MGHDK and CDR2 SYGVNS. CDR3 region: CASTQARTSDPEKLFF. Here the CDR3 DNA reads TGTGCCAGCACCCAGGCCCGGACGTCTGACCCAGAAAAACTGTTTTTT.

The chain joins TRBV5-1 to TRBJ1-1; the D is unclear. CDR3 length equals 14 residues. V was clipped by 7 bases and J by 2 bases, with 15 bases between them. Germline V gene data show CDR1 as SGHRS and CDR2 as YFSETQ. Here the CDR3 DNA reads TGCGCCAGCCTCCTAGGACCGGCCAACACTGAAGCTTTCTTT. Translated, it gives CASLLGPANTEAFF. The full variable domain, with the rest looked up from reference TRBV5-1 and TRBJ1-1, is KAGVTQTPRYLIKTRGQQVTLSCSPISGHRSVSWYQQTPGQGLQFLFEYFSETQRNKGNFPGRFSGRQFSNSRSEMNVSTLELGDSALYLCASLLGPANTEAFFGQGTRLTVV.

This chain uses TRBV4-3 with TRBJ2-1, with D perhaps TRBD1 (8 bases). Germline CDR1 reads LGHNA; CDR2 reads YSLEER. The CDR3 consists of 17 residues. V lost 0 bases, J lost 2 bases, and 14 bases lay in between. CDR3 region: CASSQDHRGGPYNEQFF. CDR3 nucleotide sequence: TGCGCCAGCAGCCAAGATCACAGGGGGGGGCCCTACAATGAGCAGTTCTTC.

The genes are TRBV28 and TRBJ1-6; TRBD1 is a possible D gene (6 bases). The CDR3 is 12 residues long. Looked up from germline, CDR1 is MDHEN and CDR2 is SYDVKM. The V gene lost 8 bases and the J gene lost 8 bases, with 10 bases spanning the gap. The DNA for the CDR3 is TGTGCCAGCGACGAGGGGGATTCACCCCTCCACTTT. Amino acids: CASDEGDSPLHF.

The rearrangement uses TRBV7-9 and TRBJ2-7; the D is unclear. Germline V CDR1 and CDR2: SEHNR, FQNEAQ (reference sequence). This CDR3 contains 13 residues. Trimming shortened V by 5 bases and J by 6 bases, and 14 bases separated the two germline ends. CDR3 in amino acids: CASSKDQSAEQYF. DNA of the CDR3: TGTGCCAGCAGCAAGGATCAATCTGCCGAGCAGTACTTC.

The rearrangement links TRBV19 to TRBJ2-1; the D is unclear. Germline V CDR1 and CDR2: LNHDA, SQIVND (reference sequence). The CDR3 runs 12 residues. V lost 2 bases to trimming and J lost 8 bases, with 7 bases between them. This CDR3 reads CASSILGYEQFF. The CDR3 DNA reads TGTGCCAGTAGTATATTAGGGTATGAGCAGTTCTTC.

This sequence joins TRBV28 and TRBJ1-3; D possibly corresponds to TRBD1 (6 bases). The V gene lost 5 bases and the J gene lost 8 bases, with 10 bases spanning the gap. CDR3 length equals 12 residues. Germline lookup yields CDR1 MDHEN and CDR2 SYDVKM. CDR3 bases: TGTGCCAGCAGTGGAGCAGGGGACACCATATATTTT. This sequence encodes CASSGAGDTIYF. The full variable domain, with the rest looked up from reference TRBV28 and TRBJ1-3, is DVKVTQSSRYLVKRTGEKVFLECVQDMDHENMFWYRQDPGLGLRLIYFSYDVKMKEKGDIPEGYSVSREKKERFSLILESASTNQTSMYLCASSGAGDTIYFGEGSWLTVV.

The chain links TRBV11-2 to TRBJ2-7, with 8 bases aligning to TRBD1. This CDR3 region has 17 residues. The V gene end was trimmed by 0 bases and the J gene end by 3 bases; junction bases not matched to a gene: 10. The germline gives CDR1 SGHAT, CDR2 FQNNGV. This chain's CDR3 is CASSLDGPRQGSYEQYF. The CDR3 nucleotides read TGTGCCAGCAGCTTAGATGGGCCCCGACAGGGGAGCTACGAGCAGTACTTC.

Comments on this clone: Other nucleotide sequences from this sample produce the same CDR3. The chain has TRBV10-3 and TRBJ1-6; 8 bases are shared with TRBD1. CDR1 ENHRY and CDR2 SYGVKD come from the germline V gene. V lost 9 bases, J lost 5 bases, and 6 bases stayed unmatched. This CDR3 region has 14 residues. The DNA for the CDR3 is TGTGCCATTAGGGTGACAGGGGATAATTCACCCCTCCACTTT. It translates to CAIRVTGDNSPLHF.

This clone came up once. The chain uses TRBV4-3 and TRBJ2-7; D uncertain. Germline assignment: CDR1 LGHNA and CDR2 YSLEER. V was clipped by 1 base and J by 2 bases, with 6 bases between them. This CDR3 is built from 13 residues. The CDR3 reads CASSQATTYEQYF. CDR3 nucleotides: TGCGCCAGCAGCCAAGCAACAACCTACGAGCAGTACTTC.

DNA for the CDR3: TGCAGTGCTAGTCGACTAGCGGGAGTCAATGAGCAGTTCTTC. Translation gives CSASRLAGVNEQFF. This rearrangement joins TRBV20-1 to TRBJ2-1; 12 bases map to TRBD2. Germline CDR1 and CDR2: DFQATT and SNEGSKA (reference sequence). V lost 3 bases and J lost 6; bases outside the gene matches: 3. The CDR3 is 14 residues long.

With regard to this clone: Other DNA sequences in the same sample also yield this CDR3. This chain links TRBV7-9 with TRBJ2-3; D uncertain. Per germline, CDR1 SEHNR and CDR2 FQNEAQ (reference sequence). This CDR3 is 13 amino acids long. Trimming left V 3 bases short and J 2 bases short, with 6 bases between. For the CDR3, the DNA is TGTGCCAGCAGCTTTCCCCTCACAGATACGCAGTATTTT. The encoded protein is CASSFPLTDTQYF.

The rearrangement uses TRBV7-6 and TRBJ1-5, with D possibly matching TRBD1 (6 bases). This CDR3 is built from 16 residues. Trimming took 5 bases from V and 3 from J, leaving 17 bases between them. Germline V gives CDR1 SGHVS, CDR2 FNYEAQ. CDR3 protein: CASSPATGRHNQPQHF. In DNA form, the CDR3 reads TGTGCCAGCAGCCCTGCGACAGGACGTCACAATCAGCCCCAGCATTTT. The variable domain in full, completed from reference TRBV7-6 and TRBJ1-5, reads GAGVSQSPRYKVTKRGQDVALRCDPISGHVSLYWYRQALGQGPEFLTYFNYEAQQDKSGLPNDRFSAERPEGSISTLTIQRTEQRDSAMYRCASSPATGRHNQPQHFGDGTRLSIL.

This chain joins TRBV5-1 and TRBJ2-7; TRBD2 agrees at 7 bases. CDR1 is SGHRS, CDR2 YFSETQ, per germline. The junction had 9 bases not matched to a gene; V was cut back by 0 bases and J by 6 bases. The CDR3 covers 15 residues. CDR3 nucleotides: TGCGCCAGCAGCTTGGATGGCGGGAGTTCGGGCGAGCAGTACTTC. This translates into CASSLDGGSSGEQYF.

CDR3 DNA sequence: TGTGCCAGTAGTATTGGGGTTAATGGTAAAAACATTCAGTACTTC. Encoded protein: CASSIGVNGKNIQYF. This sequence joins TRBV19 and TRBJ2-4; D remains unclear. The CDR3 covers 15 residues. The V and J ends lost 3 bases and 4 bases respectively, with 13 bases between them. CDR1 is LNHDA and CDR2 is SQIVND in the germline V gene (reference sequence).

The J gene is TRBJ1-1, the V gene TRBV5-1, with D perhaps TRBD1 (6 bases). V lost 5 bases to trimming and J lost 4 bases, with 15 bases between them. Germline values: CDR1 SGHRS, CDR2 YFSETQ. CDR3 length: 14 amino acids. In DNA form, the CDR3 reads TGCGCCAGCAGTGGGGGGCCTGTGGCCACTGAAGCTTTCTTT. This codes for CASSGGPVATEAFF. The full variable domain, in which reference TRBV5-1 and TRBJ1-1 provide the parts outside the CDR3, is KAGVTQTPRYLIKTRGQQVTLSCSPISGHRSVSWYQQTPGQGLQFLFEYFSETQRNKGNFPGRFSGRQFSNSRSEMNVSTLELGDSALYLCASSGGPVATEAFFGQGTRLTVV.

CDR3 sequence reads: CASSDLGTIAKNIQYF. The CDR3 DNA follows: TGTGCCAGCAGTGACTTGGGGACAATAGCCAAAAACATTCAGTACTTC. This chain connects TRBV6-1 to TRBJ2-4; a weak D match, TRBD1 (6 bases). Looked up from germline, CDR1 is MNHNS and CDR2 is SASEGT. The CDR3 extends over 16 amino acids. Trimming took 3 bases from V and 0 from J, leaving 12 bases between them.

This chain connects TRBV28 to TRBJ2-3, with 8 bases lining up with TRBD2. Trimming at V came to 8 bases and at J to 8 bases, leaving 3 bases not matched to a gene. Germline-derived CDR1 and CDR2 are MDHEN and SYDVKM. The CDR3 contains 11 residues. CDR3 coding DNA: TGTGCCAGCGAGCGGGAGTCTACGCAGTATTTT. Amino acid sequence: CASERESTQYF. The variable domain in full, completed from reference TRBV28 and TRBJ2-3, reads DVKVTQSSRYLVKRTGEKVFLECVQDMDHENMFWYRQDPGLGLRLIYFSYDVKMKEKGDIPEGYSVSREKKERFSLILESASTNQTSMYLCASERESTQYFGPGTRLTVL.

CDR3 sequence reads: CASSQVPGSEQFF. For the CDR3, the DNA is TGTGCCAGCAGCCAAGTCCCGGGGAGTGAGCAGTTCTTC. This chain uses TRBV3-1 (or the pseudogene TRBV3-2) with TRBJ2-1, with a weak D call TRBD2 (5 bases). This CDR3 is 13 amino acids long. The germline V gene encodes CDR1 LGHDT and CDR2 YNNKEL (reference sequence). The V end was cut by 1 base, the J end by 9 bases, with 10 bases between.

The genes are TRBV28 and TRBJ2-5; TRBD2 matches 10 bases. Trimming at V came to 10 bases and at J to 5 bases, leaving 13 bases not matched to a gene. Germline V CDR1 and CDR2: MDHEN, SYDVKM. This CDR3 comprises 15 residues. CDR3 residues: CAISRSGRARETQYF. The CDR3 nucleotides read TGTGCCATCTCGCGGAGCGGGAGGGCCAGGGAGACCCAGTACTTC.

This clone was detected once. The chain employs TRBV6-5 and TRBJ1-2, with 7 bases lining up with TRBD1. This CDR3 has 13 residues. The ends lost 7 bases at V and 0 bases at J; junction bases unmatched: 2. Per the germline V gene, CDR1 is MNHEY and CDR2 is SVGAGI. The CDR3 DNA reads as TGTGCCAGCATGGGACAGTCTAACTATGGCTACACCTTC. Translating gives CASMGQSNYGYTF.

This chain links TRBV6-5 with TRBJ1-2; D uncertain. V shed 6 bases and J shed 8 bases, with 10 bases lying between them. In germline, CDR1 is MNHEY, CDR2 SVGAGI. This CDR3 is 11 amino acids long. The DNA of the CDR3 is TGTGCCAGCAGCTCCGGGTACGGCTACACCTTC. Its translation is CASSSGYGYTF.

The CDR3 loop reads CASSVAGTSGPTGELFF. The CDR3 nucleotides are TGTGCCAGCAGCGTCGCCGGGACTAGCGGACCGACCGGGGAGCTGTTTTTT. The chain recombines TRBV9 with TRBJ2-2; TRBD2 matches 11 bases. The CDR3 runs to 17 residues. V lost 2 bases, J lost 5 bases, and 8 bases stayed unmatched. CDR1 and CDR2 (germline): SGDLS, YYNGEE.

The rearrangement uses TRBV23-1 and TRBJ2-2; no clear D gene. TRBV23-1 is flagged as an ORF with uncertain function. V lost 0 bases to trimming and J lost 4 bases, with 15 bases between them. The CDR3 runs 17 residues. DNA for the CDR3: TGCGCCAGCAGTCAATCAGAGTCAGGAAGGGTCACCGGGGAGCTGTTTTTT. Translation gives CASSQSESGRVTGELFF.

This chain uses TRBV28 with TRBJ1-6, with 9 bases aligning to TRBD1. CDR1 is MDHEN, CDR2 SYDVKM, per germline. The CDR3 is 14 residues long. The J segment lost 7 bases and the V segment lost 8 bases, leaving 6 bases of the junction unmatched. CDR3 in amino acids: CASGAGTGNSPLHF. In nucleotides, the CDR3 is TGTGCCAGCGGGGCGGGGACAGGGAATTCACCCCTCCACTTT.